This T cell receptor beta chain was found in a study of technical replicates of blood from a few donors. The V and J ends lost 1 base and 4 bases respectively, with 10 bases between them. Germline CDR1 reads SQVTM; CDR2 reads ANQGSEA. The CDR3 extends over 14 amino acids. This clone was detected only once. Libraries were prepared by immunoSEQ multiplex PCR; TCRdb keeps only in-frame clonotypes and omits some of them. The table lists around 100,000 clones, 96% of them singletons. The sequence was collected from a human donor in good health. Specimen: T cells isolated from PBMCs. The genes are TRBV29-1 and TRBJ2-2; tentatively, D is TRBD1 (5 bases). The CDR3 nucleotides read TGCAGCGTTGAAGCAGGGTCGACCACCGGGGAGCTGTTTTTT. Protein sequence: CSVEAGSTTGELFF.